These T cell receptor beta chains were read from a single sample in a study of T-cell reconstitution after alpha-beta-depleted transplantation in children. One entry per CDR3 protein, called by TCRdb with MiXCR from the PCR reads. The sample yields approximately 650,000 distinct CDR3 sequences, around 13% seen once. The source was PBMCs, collected before TCRalphabeta/CD19-depleted stem cell transplant. The receptors stem from a girl aged 2 to 10 with congenital amegakaryocytic thrombocytopenia, due to receive a stem cell transplant. Each CDR3 is given with its conserved first and last residue. The order of the fields is V gene, J gene, clone size, D gene, CDR3 DNA, CDR3 protein. A D gene is named only where the DNA matches it firmly. For some rows the clone size is stated as once, few or many, or as a class when expanded; others skip it.

>TRBV12-3/TRBV12-4|TRBJ2-7|-|TRBD1
TGTGCCAGCAGTTTCCCGGGACAGGGGACCCACGAGCAGTACTTC
CASSFPGQGTHEQYF
>TRBV30|TRBJ2-3|-|-
TGTGCCTCCTCCATCGGGAGCACAGATACGCAGTATTTT
CASSIGSTDTQYF
>TRBV19|TRBJ2-1|few|-
TGTGCCAGTAGTTCAGTAACCTACAATGAGCAGTTCTTC
CASSSVTYNEQFF
>TRBV5-4|TRBJ1-2|few|TRBD1
TGTGCCAGCAGTCCCGGGACAGAGCACAGCTACACCTTC
CASSPGTEHSYTF
>TRBV29-1|TRBJ2-1|many|-
TGCAGCGTTGACGTCAGCAGATACAATGAGCAGTTCTTC
CSVDVSRYNEQFF
>TRBV28|TRBJ2-6|-|-
TGTGCCAGCAGCCGAGTCTTTATCCGTTCTGGGGCCAACGTCCTGACTTTC
CASSRVFIRSGANVLTF
>TRBV20-1|TRBJ1-2|many|-
TGCAGTGCTCTTTATACAGGGCAGGGGCCGTATGGCTACACCTTC
CSALYTGQGPYGYTF
>TRBV3-1|TRBJ1-1|-|-
TGTGCCAGCAGCCTGCCGGGGAACCCACTTGAAGCTTTCTTT
CASSLPGNPLEAFF
>TRBV7-2|TRBJ2-1|-|TRBD2
TGTGCCAGCAGCCCCCTCGGGGGGAGAGGGCATGAGCAGTTCTTC
CASSPLGGRGHEQFF
>TRBV19|TRBJ2-2|many|-
TGTGCCAGCTTTGCCGGGGAGCTGTTTTTT
CASFAGELFF
>TRBV29-1|TRBJ2-7|-|TRBD2
TGCAGCGTTGAAGATGTGACTAGCCACGAGCAGTACTTC
CSVEDVTSHEQYF
>TRBV7-6|TRBJ2-1|-|-
TGTGCCAGCAGCTTAGACTCGTGGGGGGAGCAGTTCTTC
CASSLDSWGEQFF
>TRBV20-1|TRBJ2-1|many|-
TGCAGTGCTAGACAAATAGATGAGCAGTTCTTC
CSARQIDEQFF
>TRBV28|TRBJ2-1|many|-
TGTGCCAGCAACTCAGAGATGGAGGGTTCGGCTGAGCAGTTCTTC
CASNSEMEGSAEQFF
>TRBV20-1|TRBJ2-2|-|-
TGCAGTGCTAGACCCGTAGCGGCCGGGGAGCTGTTTTTT
CSARPVAAGELFF
>TRBV12-3/TRBV12-4|TRBJ2-3|many|-
TGTGCCAGCAGTAGTGACGATCCCACAGATACGCAGTATTTT
CASSSDDPTDTQYF
>TRBV30|TRBJ2-1|-|TRBD1
TGTGCCTGGAGTCCCGGACAGGCTGTCTACAATGAGCAGTTCTTC
CAWSPGQAVYNEQFF
>TRBV29-1|TRBJ2-3|many|-
TGCAGCGTTGCCCGCAGAGGCCTATTCACAGATACGCAGTATTTT
CSVARRGLFTDTQYF
>TRBV7-4|TRBJ1-6|many|-
TGTGCCAGCAGCTTAACCTTCGGAAGACAGGAACCCAATTCACCCCTCCACTTT
CASSLTFGRQEPNSPLHF
>TRBV29-1|TRBJ2-1|-|-
TGCAGCGTTGAAGATCAGGGTCCCTCGAATGAGCAGTTCTTC
CSVEDQGPSNEQFF
>TRBV2|TRBJ2-7|few|-
TGTGCCAGCAGGGACATCTACGAGCAGTACTTC
CASRDIYEQYF
>TRBV18|TRBJ1-3|few|-
TGTGCCAGCTCACCAGGGGGCTGGGACACCATATATTTT
CASSPGGWDTIYF
>TRBV7-9|TRBJ2-1|many|-
TGTGCCAGCAGCTCACCCGACGCGTATGAGCAGTTCTTC
CASSSPDAYEQFF
>TRBV7-9|TRBJ2-7|once|TRBD2
TGTGCCGAAACCCCTCTAGCGGGAGGACACGAGCAGTACTTC
CAETPLAGGHEQYF
>TRBV7-2|TRBJ1-5|few|-
TGTGCCAGCAGCTTAGTCGCCAGAGGAGAGCCCCAGCATTTT
CASSLVARGEPQHF
>TRBV7-9|TRBJ2-2|-|-
TGTGCCAGCAGCTCGCCCGACTTCACCGGGGAGCTGTTTTTT
CASSSPDFTGELFF
>TRBV29-1|TRBJ1-4|many|-
TGCAGCGCCCTCGCGGGTGGGAAACTGTTTTTT
CSALAGGKLFF
>TRBV20-1|TRBJ2-7|-|TRBD2
TGCAGTGCCTGGACTAGCGCTTACGAGCAGTACTTC
CSAWTSAYEQYF
>TRBV7-2|TRBJ2-7|-|-
TGTGCCAGCAGCTTGACTAGGGGAGCCTACGAGCAGTACTTC
CASSLTRGAYEQYF
>TRBV4-2|TRBJ2-3|many|-
TGTGCCAGCAGCCAAGATCCGGGACCGACTGATACGCAGTATTTT
CASSQDPGPTDTQYF
>TRBV20-1|TRBJ1-1|many|-
TGCAGTGCTATACGTACCCGGGGGGTCATGACTGAAGCTTTCTTT
CSAIRTRGVMTEAFF
>TRBV20-1|TRBJ2-3|many|-
TGCAGTGCTAGAGAGCTAGCGTGGGGCACAGATACGCAGTATTTT
CSARELAWGTDTQYF
>TRBV5-1|TRBJ1-1|few|-
TGCGCCAGCATCCAACGAACATTTCTTCGAGGGATTATGAACACTGAAGCTTTCTTT
CASIQRTFLRGIMNTEAFF
>TRBV6-5|TRBJ2-6|many|-
TGTGCCAGCAGTTACTCGGGCAGGCGCTCTGGGGCCAACGTCCTGACTTTC
CASSYSGRRSGANVLTF
>TRBV5-1|TRBJ2-7|many|-
TGCGCCAGCAGCCCAAATGGGGGGGAGCAGTACTTC
CASSPNGGEQYF
>TRBV3-1|TRBJ2-5|-|TRBD2
TGTGCCAGCAGACGCGGGACTATACAGTCGATGGAGACCCAGTACTTC
CASRRGTIQSMETQYF
>TRBV3-1|TRBJ2-3|few|TRBD2
TGTGCCAGCAGCCAAGCGGGACTACAAACCACAGATACGCAGTATTTT
CASSQAGLQTTDTQYF
>TRBV11-2|TRBJ2-3|many|-
TGTGCCAGCAGCCCAGAGTACACAGATACGCAGTATTTT
CASSPEYTDTQYF
>TRBV7-8|TRBJ2-2|many|-
TGTGCCAGCAGCTTAAAGGCGGTGAACACCGGGGAGCTGTTTTTT
CASSLKAVNTGELFF
>TRBV6-1|TRBJ1-1|many|-
TGTGCCAGCAGTGAAGCGGGCTGGGAAGTTGAAGCTTTCTTT
CASSEAGWEVEAFF
>TRBV10-2|TRBJ2-1|-|-
TGCGCCAGCAGTGAGTTCTATTATGAGAACGGGCCAACCTACAATGAGCAGTTCTTC
CASSEFYYENGPTYNEQFF
>TRBV20-1|TRBJ2-7|few|-
TGCAGTGCTCCCGGACTCTCTCCCGGGAGCAGCTCCTACGAGCAGTACTTC
CSAPGLSPGSSSYEQYF
>TRBV12-3/TRBV12-4|TRBJ2-3|many|-
TGTGCCAGCAGTTTAGCGCTTGGTTGGAAGCAGTATTTT
CASSLALGWKQYF
>TRBV7-6|TRBJ2-7|-|-
TGTGCCAGCAGCACGCCGGACAGGAGGGCCTACGAGCAGTACTTC
CASSTPDRRAYEQYF
>TRBV20-1|TRBJ2-3|many|TRBD2
TGCAGTGCTCCGGGAGGCAACACAGATACGCAGTATTTT
CSAPGGNTDTQYF
>TRBV29-1|TRBJ2-1|few|-
TGCAGCGTTGGGCAGGGAGGCTACAATGAGCAGTTCTTC
CSVGQGGYNEQFF
>TRBV20-1|TRBJ2-1|many|TRBD2
TGCAGTGCTAGAGTAGCGGGGGACTACAATGAGCAGTTCTTC
CSARVAGDYNEQFF
>TRBV5-1|TRBJ2-1|many|TRBD2
TGCGCCAGCAGCTTGTGGGGGAGAGCGGGAGGGTTTGGAAGCTCCTACAATGAGCAGTTCTTC
CASSLWGRAGGFGSSYNEQFF
>TRBV18|TRBJ2-3|few|-
TGTGCCAGCTCACCACCGGGGCACAAAGAGGATACGCAGTATTTT
CASSPPGHKEDTQYF
>TRBV25-1|TRBJ2-6|-|-
TGTGCCAGCAGTGACAGAGATAACGTCCTGACTTTC
CASSDRDNVLTF